The rows below give T cell receptor beta chains drawn from one sample of a study of T cell changes during pregnancy in multiple sclerosis. The table came from immunoSEQ multiplex PCR; TCRdb's copy has only in-frame clones and leaves some out. Counted here are about 70,000 clones, approximately 92% occurring once; the ten biggest clones make up about 2.5%. Sequencing used peripheral blood, obtained in the first trimester of pregnancy. The receptor set was obtained from a female donor with multiple sclerosis, enrolled in a pregnancy study. CDR3s include the opening cysteine and the closing phenylalanine or tryptophan. The D gene is left open where the match is weak. The size entry is marked missing in some rows and otherwise reads once, few, many or a size class.

V gene	D gene	clone size	J gene	CDR3 DNA	CDR3 protein
TRBV5-5	NA	NA	TRBJ1-2	TGTGCCAGCAGCTTCGATCAGGCCGTATATGGCTACACCTTC	CASSFDQAVYGYTF
TRBV19	NA	NA	TRBJ1-1	TGTGCCAGTAGTATTCGGGTCGTGGACACTGAAGCTTTCTTT	CASSIRVVDTEAFF
TRBV9	TRBD1	NA	TRBJ2-2	TGTGCCAGCAGCTCCCAGCGTAGGGGGCCGGGCACCGGGGAGCTGTTTTTT	CASSSQRRGPGTGELFF
TRBV6-1	NA	NA	TRBJ1-2	TGTGCCAGCAGTACAGGGACGGGCTATGGCTACACCTTC	CASSTGTGYGYTF
TRBV21-1	NA	NA	TRBJ2-7	TGTGCCAGCAGCAAAGGCGGACAGGGGGCAATATTTCACTACGAGCAGTACTTC	CASSKGGQGAIFHYEQYF
TRBV7-3	NA	NA	TRBJ2-5	TGTGCCAGCAGCTTAACTGGTAGGGGGGAGACCCAGTACTTC	CASSLTGRGETQYF
TRBV4-1	TRBD2	NA	TRBJ2-1	TGCGCCAGCAGCCCCCACTTACTTAGCGGGAGGGTATCCTACAATGAGCAGTTCTTC	CASSPHLLSGRVSYNEQFF
TRBV5-6	NA	NA	TRBJ1-2	TGTGCCAGCAGTCAGGGGCAAATTAACTATGGCTACACCTTC	CASSQGQINYGYTF
TRBV27	NA	NA	TRBJ1-1	TGTGCCAGCAGTCCAGGACAGACGAACACTGAAGCTTTCTTT	CASSPGQTNTEAFF
TRBV5-5	TRBD2	once	TRBJ2-1	TGTGCCAGCAGCCTCCCCGCTAGCGGGAGGAATGAGCAGTTCTTC	CASSLPASGRNEQFF
TRBV27	TRBD1	NA	TRBJ1-2	TGTGCCAGCAGGATCCGGACAGGGGATAACTATGGCTACACCTTC	CASRIRTGDNYGYTF
TRBV27	NA	NA	TRBJ1-2	TGTGCCAGCAGTTCACCTGGGGGGTCCCGCTACACCTTC	CASSSPGGSRYTF
TRBV15	TRBD1	once	TRBJ1-4	TGTGCCACCAGCAGAGATGGGGACAGCAAAATATCGGGGAAACTGTTTTTT	CATSRDGDSKISGKLFF
TRBV25-1	NA	NA	TRBJ2-5	TGTGCCAGCAGTGAATGGGGAGAAGAAGAGACCCAGTACTTC	CASSEWGEEETQYF
TRBV5-6	TRBD1	NA	TRBJ2-2	TGTGCCAGCAGCTTTGGGACAGGGGGCACCGGGGAGCTGTTTTTT	CASSFGTGGTGELFF
TRBV2	TRBD1	NA	TRBJ1-4	TGTGCCAGCAGACCGGGACAGAACAATGAAAAACTGTTTTTT	CASRPGQNNEKLFF
TRBV7-8	TRBD2	few	TRBJ2-2	TGTGCCAGCAGCGGACTAGCGAAGAACACCGGGGAGCTGTTTTTT	CASSGLAKNTGELFF
TRBV2	NA	NA	TRBJ2-7	TGTGCCAGCGGCAGGGTGTCCTACGAGCAGTACTTC	CASGRVSYEQYF
TRBV10-1	NA	NA	TRBJ1-1	TGCGCCAGCAGTGAGCGGGTAACAGGGAACACTGAAGCTTTCTTT	CASSERVTGNTEAFF
TRBV14	NA	NA	TRBJ2-5	TGTGCCAGCAGCCAAGATCGGACAGAGCCCTCCAGGGAGACCCAGTACTTC	CASSQDRTEPSRETQYF
TRBV28	NA	NA	TRBJ2-1	TGTGCCAGCAGTACCTGGGGGGGTGCCAGGGGAAATGAGCAGTTCTTC	CASSTWGGARGNEQFF
TRBV5-4	TRBD1	NA	TRBJ1-1	TGTGCCAGCAGCTGGGGTCCAGGGGGTGGGGAAGCTTTCTTT	CASSWGPGGGEAFF
TRBV5-6	NA	NA	TRBJ2-7	TGTGCCAGCAGCTTCGCGCGGTTCGACGAGCAGTACTTC	CASSFARFDEQYF
TRBV11-2	NA	NA	TRBJ2-3	TGTGCCAGCAGCTGGACTCGACTGGCGGAGACGCAGTATTTT	CASSWTRLAETQYF
TRBV6-1	TRBD2	NA	TRBJ2-5	TGTGCCAGCAGTGTGCGCGGGAGGGCCCAAGAGACCCAGTACTTC	CASSVRGRAQETQYF
TRBV28	TRBD1	NA	TRBJ2-7	TGTGCCAGCAGAACAGGGGGCTCCTACGAACAGTACTTC	CASRTGGSYEQYF
TRBV10-2	NA	NA	TRBJ2-7	TGCGCCAGCAGTGAACCAGGGGAATCGGCCGAGCAGTACTTC	CASSEPGESAEQYF
TRBV27	NA	NA	TRBJ2-1	TGTGCCAGCAGCCGCACTTGGGGAGGTGAGGATGAGCAGTTCTTC	CASSRTWGGEDEQFF
TRBV6-5	NA	once	TRBJ1-1	TGTGCCAGCAGTTATGCGGGGGGGCTGAACACTGAAGCTTTCTTT	CASSYAGGLNTEAFF
TRBV6-6	TRBD2	once	TRBJ2-5	TGTGCCAGCAGTTACTCACGGGGGGGCGGGATGGGGACCCAGTACTTC	CASSYSRGGGMGTQYF
TRBV5-1	TRBD2	once	TRBJ2-1	TGCGCCAGCAGCCTGACTAGCGGGGGGGCTAAAGAGCAGTTCTTC	CASSLTSGGAKEQFF
TRBV19	TRBD1	NA	TRBJ2-6	TGTGCCAGTAAATCCGGGACAGGCCACTCTGGGGCCAACGTCCTGACTTTC	CASKSGTGHSGANVLTF
TRBV7-8	TRBD1	NA	TRBJ1-1	TGTGCCAGCAGCTTACGAGTATCTCAGGGGGCCTCTGAAGCTTTCTTT	CASSLRVSQGASEAFF
TRBV6-1	NA	NA	TRBJ2-7	TGTGCCAGCACGCGGCAGCCCTCTTCCTACGAGCAGTACTTC	CASTRQPSSYEQYF
TRBV7-3	NA	NA	TRBJ2-7	TGTGCCAGCAGCTTAAGCCGGTTGAACCCCTACGAGCAGTACTTC	CASSLSRLNPYEQYF
TRBV9	NA	few	TRBJ1-1	TGTGCCAGCAGCTTTTCGGAGCACACTGAAGCTTTCTTT	CASSFSEHTEAFF
TRBV9	TRBD2	NA	TRBJ2-1	TGTGCCAGCAGCCCCCGGGGGGGCCTCTACAATGAGCAGTTCTTC	CASSPRGGLYNEQFF
TRBV5-1	TRBD1	NA	TRBJ1-4	TGCGCCAGCAGCTGGTCCGGGACAGGCGGTGAAAAACTGTTTTTT	CASSWSGTGGEKLFF
TRBV6-1	NA	NA	TRBJ2-7	TGTGCCAGCAGTGGCCTGACTGTTTCCTACGAGCAGTACTTC	CASSGLTVSYEQYF
TRBV19	NA	NA	TRBJ1-1	TGTGCCAGTTCGGAGGGGAACACTGAAGCTTTCTTT	CASSEGNTEAFF
TRBV27	NA	NA	TRBJ2-1	TGTGCCAGCAGGGGAGTCGAAAACAATGAGCAGTTCTTC	CASRGVENNEQFF
TRBV5-1	NA	NA	TRBJ1-3	TGCGCCAGCAGCTTGAGAGGTGGAGGAAACACCATATATTTT	CASSLRGGGNTIYF
TRBV6-1	NA	few	TRBJ1-6	TGTGCCAGTAGCCGGGGATATTCACCCCTCCACTTT	CASSRGYSPLHF